This TCR beta chain is from a study of T-cell reconstitution after alpha-beta-depleted transplantation in children. The study's findings and limits: Recipient T cells and thymic progenitors that survived were the source of the high TCRbeta diversity seen at day 60 in some patients. Alpha-beta T cells present about two months after transplant were reported to originate from several hundred expanded graft clones. Newly generated T cells supplied most T-cell counts and diversity one year post-transplant.

V was pared by 8 bases and J by 2 bases, with 17 bases between. Germline CDR1 and CDR2: ENHRY and SYGVKD. The CDR3 is 15 amino acids. In the case of this clonotype: Its antigen is unidentified.

Unique molecular identifiers were incorporated into the prepared TCRbeta library. TCRdb analysed the PCR reads with MiXCR anew, one entry per CDR3 protein. Here the sample spans hundreds of thousands of distinct CDR3 sequences, about 15% being singletons. This receptor was obtained from a male patient younger than 18 who had a stem cell transplant for acute lymphoblastic leukemia, so the T cells may come from the graft donor. Here the sequenced sample was PBMCs, mostly from graft donor cells, taken 360 days after TCRalphabeta/CD19-depleted stem cell transplant. This chain links TRBV10-3 with TRBJ2-3; D is unclear. CDR3 nucleotides: TGTGCCATCGGGGAAGGAGTCGGTAACACAGATACGCAGTATTTT. Protein product: CAIGEGVGNTDTQYF.